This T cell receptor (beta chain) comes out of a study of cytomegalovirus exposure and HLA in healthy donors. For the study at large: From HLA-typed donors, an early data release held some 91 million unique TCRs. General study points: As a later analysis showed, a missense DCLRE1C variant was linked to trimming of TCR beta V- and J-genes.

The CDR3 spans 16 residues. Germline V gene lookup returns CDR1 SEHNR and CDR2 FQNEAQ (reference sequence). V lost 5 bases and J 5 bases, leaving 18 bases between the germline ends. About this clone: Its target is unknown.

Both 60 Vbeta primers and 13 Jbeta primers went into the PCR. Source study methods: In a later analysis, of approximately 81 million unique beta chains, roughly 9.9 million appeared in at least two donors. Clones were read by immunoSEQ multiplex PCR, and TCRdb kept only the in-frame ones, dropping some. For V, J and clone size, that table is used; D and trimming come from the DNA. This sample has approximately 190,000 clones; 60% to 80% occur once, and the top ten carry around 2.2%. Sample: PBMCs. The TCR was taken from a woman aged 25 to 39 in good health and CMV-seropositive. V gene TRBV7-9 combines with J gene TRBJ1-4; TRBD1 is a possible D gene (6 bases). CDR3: CASSLRGGFINEKLFF. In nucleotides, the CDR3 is TGTGCCAGCAGCCTACGTGGGGGCTTTATAAATGAAAAACTGTTTTTT.